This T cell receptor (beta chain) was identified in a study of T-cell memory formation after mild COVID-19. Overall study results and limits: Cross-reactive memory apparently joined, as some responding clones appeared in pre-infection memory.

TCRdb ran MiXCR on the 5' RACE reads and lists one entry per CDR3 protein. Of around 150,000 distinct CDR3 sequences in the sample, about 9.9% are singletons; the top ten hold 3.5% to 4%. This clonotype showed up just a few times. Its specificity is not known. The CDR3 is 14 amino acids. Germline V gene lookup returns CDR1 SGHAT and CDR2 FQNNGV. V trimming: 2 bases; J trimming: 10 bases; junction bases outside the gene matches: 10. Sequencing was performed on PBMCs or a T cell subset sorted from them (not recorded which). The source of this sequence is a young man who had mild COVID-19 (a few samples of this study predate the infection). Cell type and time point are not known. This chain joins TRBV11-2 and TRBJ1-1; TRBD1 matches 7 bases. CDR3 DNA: TGTGCCAGCAGCTTAAGCAGGGGGGAACTTGGAGCTTTCTTT. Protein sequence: CASSLSRGELGAFF.